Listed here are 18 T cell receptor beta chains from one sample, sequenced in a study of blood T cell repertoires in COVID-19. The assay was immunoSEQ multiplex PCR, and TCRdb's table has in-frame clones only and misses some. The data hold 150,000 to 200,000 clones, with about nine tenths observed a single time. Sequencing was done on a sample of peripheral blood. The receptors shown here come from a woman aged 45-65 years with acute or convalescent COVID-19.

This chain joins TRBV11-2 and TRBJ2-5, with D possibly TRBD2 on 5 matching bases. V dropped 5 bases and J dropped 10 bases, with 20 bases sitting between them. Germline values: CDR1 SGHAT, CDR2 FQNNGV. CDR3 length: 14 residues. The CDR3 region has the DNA TGTGCCAGCAGCCCAGCTCCGGGGATTGGGAACCAGTACTTC. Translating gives CASSPAPGIGNQYF.

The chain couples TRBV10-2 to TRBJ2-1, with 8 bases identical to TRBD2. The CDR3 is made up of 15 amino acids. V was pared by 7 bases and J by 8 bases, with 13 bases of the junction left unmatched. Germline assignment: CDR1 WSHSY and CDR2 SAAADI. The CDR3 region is CASIPAGEVTDEQFF. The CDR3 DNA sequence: TGCGCCAGCATTCCAGCGGGAGAGGTAACGGATGAGCAGTTCTTC.

DNA of the CDR3: TGTGCCTGGAGTAAGGGGACAGGGGGCCCAGATACGCAGTATTTT. Its protein product is CAWSKGTGGPDTQYF. The chain employs TRBV30 and TRBJ2-3, with TRBD1 matching over 12 bases. V lost 2 bases, J lost 4 bases, and 4 bases stayed unmatched. Germline V CDR1 and CDR2: GTSNPN, SVGIG (reference sequence). This CDR3 spans 15 amino acids. Using reference TRBV30 and TRBJ2-3 for the parts outside the CDR3, the full variable domain is SQTIHQWPATLVQPVGSPLSLECTVEGTSNPNLYWYRQAAGRGLQLLFYSVGIGQISSEVPQNLSASRPQDRQFILSSKKLLLSDSGFYLCAWSKGTGGPDTQYFGPGTRLTVL.

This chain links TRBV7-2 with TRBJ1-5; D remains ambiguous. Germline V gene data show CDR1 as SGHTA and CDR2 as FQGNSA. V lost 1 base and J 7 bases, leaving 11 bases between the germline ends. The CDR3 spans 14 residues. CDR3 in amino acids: CASSLGSGMQPQHF. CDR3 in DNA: TGTGCCAGCAGCTTAGGCTCCGGGATGCAGCCCCAGCATTTT.

This CDR3 is CASSDRIQGYTF. The CDR3 DNA reads TGTGCCAGCAGCGATCGGATACAGGGCTACACCTTC. The V gene is TRBV9, the J gene TRBJ1-2; no reliable D call. Trimming removed 3 bases from V and 8 bases from J, with 11 bases in between. The V gene's germline CDR1 is SGDLS and CDR2 YYNGEE. CDR3 length: 12 amino acids.

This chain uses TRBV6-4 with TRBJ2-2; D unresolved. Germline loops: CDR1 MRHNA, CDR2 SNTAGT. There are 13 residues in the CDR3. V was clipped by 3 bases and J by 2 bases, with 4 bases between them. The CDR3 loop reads CASSESNTGELFF. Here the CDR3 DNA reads TGTGCCAGCAGTGAGAGCAACACCGGGGAGCTGTTTTTT.

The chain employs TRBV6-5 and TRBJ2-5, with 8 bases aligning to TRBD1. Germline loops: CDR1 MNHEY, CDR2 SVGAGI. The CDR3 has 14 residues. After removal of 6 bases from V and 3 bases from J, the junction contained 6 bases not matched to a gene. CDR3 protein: CASRRTGIEETQYF. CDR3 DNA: TGTGCCAGCAGGCGGACAGGGATTGAAGAGACCCAGTACTTC.

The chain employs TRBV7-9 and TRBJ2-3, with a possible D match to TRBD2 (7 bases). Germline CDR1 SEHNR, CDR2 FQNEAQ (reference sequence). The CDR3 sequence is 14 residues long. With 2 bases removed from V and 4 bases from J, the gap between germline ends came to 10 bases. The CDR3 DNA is TGTGCCAGCAGCTTACGGGGGGCGGCAGATACGCAGTATTTT. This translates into CASSLRGAADTQYF. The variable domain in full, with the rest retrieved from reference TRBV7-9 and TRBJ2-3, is DTGVSQNPRHKITKRGQNVTFRCDPISEHNRLYWYRQTLGQGPEFLTYFQNEAQLEKSRLLSDRFSAERPKGSFSTLEIQRTEQGDSAMYLCASSLRGAADTQYFGPGTRLTVL.

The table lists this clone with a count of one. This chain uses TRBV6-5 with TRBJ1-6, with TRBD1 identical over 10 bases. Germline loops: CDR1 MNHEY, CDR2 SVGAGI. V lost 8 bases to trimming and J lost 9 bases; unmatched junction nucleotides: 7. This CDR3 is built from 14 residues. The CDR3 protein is CASCRDRGSSPLHF. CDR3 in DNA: TGTGCCAGCTGCCGGGACAGGGGTAGTTCACCCCTCCACTTT.

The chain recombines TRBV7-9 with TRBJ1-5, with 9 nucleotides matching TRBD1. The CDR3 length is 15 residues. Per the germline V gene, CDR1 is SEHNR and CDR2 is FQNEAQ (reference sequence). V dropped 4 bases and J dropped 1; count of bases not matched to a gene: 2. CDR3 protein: CASSYGTGSNQPQHF. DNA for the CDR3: TGTGCCAGCAGCTATGGGACAGGGAGCAATCAGCCCCAGCATTTT.

The CDR3 loop reads CASSLWAANTGELFF. DNA of the CDR3: TGTGCCAGCAGTTTGTGGGCAGCGAACACCGGGGAGCTGTTTTTT. This chain connects TRBV5-5 to TRBJ2-2; D unresolved. CDR3 length: 15 amino acids. Per the germline V gene, CDR1 is SGHKS and CDR2 is YYEKEE (reference sequence). V was pared by 5 bases and J by 0 bases, with 11 bases between.

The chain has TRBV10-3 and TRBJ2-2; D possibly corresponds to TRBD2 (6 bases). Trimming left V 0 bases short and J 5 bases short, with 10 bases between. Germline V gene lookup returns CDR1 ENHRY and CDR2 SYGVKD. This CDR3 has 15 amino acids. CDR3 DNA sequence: TGTGCCATCAGTGAGTCCGGGACTGCAACCGGGGAGCTGTTTTTT. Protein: CAISESGTATGELFF.

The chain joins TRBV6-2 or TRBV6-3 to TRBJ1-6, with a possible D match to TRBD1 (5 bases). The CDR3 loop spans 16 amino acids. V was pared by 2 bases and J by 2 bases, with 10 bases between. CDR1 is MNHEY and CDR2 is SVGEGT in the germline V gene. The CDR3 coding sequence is TGTGCCAGCAGTTACGTGACAGTCGCCTATAATTCACCCCTCCACTTT. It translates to CASSYVTVAYNSPLHF.

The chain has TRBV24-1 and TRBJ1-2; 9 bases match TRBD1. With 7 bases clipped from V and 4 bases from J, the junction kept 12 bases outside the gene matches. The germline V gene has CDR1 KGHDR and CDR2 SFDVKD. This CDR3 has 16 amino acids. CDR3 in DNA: TGTGCCACCAGATCTAGTTCGGGGACAGGGACCTATGGCTACACCTTC. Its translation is CATRSSSGTGTYGYTF.

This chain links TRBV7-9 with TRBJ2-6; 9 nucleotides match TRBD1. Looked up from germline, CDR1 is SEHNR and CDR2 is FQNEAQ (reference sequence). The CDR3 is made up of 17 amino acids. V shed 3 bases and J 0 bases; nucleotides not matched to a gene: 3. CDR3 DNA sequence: TGTGCCAGCAGCTTGGGACAGGGATTCTCTGGGGCCAACGTCCTGACTTTC. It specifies CASSLGQGFSGANVLTF.

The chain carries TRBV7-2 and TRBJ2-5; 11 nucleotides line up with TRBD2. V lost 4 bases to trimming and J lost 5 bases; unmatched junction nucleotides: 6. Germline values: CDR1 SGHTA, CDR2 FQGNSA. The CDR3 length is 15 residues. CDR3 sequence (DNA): TGTGCCAGCAGCTCACTAGCGGGGGTCGAGGAGACCCAGTACTTC. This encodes CASSSLAGVEETQYF.

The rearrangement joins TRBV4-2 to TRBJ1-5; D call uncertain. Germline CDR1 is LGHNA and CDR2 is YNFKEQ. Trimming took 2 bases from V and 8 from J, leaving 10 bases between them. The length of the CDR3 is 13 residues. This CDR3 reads CASSQSPGEPQHF. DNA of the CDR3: TGTGCCAGCAGCCAAAGCCCCGGGGAGCCCCAGCATTTT.

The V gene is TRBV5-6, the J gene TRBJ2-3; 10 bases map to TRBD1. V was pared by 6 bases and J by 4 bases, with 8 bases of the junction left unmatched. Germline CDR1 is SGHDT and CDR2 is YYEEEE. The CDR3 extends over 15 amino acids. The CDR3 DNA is TGTGCCAGCACGCGCGGGACAGGGGAGGCAGATACGCAGTATTTT. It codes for CASTRGTGEADTQYF.